This is a list of T cell receptor beta chains from one sample in a study of glioma-infiltrating T cells after dendritic cell vaccination. Produced via immunoSEQ multiplex PCR; TCRdb's table is partial and in-frame only. The profile covers just over 2,500 clones, with roughly 85% appearing a single time and about 10% taken by the ten largest. Material: tumor tissue, obtained after dendritic cell vaccination. These TCRs come from a human donor with glioblastoma. Each CDR3 is given with its conserved first and last residue. The D gene is left open where the match is weak. Rows may omit the clone size; those that give it use once, few, many or a size class.

V gene: TRBV11-2; D gene: -; CDR3 length: 13; clone size: -; J gene: TRBJ2-2; CDR3 DNA: TGTGCCAGCAGCTTAGGAGGGTTCGGGGAGCTGTTTTTT; CDR3 protein: CASSLGGFGELFF
V gene: TRBV7-9; D gene: -; CDR3 length: 14; clone size: -; J gene: TRBJ1-5; CDR3 DNA: TGTGCCAGCAGCCGTGCGGGGGAGAATCAGCCCCAGCATTTT; CDR3 protein: CASSRAGENQPQHF
V gene: TRBV28; D gene: -; CDR3 length: 13; clone size: -; J gene: TRBJ1-1; CDR3 DNA: TGTGCCAGCAGTTTAGGGGGCACCCCTGAAGCTTTCTTT; CDR3 protein: CASSLGGTPEAFF
V gene: TRBV7-9; D gene: TRBD1; CDR3 length: 15; clone size: -; J gene: TRBJ1-1; CDR3 DNA: TGTGCCAGCAGCCCTATGAGGAGGGGGCGGACTGAAGCTTTCTTT; CDR3 protein: CASSPMRRGRTEAFF
V gene: TRBV7-9; D gene: TRBD2; CDR3 length: 16; clone size: once; J gene: TRBJ2-2; CDR3 DNA: TGTGCCAGCAGCTTTTCCCTAGCGGGAGGACTCGGGGAGCTGTTTTTT; CDR3 protein: CASSFSLAGGLGELFF
V gene: TRBV4-1; D gene: TRBD1; CDR3 length: 18; clone size: -; J gene: TRBJ1-5; CDR3 DNA: TGCGCCAGCAGCCAAGAGATTCCAGGGGGCGCGAGCAATCAGCCCCAGCATTTT; CDR3 protein: CASSQEIPGGASNQPQHF
V gene: TRBV6-5; D gene: -; CDR3 length: 14; clone size: -; J gene: TRBJ1-4; CDR3 DNA: TGTGCCAGCAGAAACATCGCAACTAATGAAAAACTGTTTTTT; CDR3 protein: CASRNIATNEKLFF
V gene: TRBV18; D gene: TRBD1; CDR3 length: 14; clone size: few; J gene: TRBJ1-2; CDR3 DNA: TGTGCCAGCTCACCACGGGACAGGGGCTATGGCTACACCTTC; CDR3 protein: CASSPRDRGYGYTF
V gene: TRBV6-1; D gene: -; CDR3 length: 12; clone size: -; J gene: TRBJ2-7; CDR3 DNA: TGTGCCAGCACCAGAACCTCCTACGAGCAGTACTTC; CDR3 protein: CASTRTSYEQYF
V gene: TRBV30; D gene: TRBD2; CDR3 length: 14; clone size: -; J gene: TRBJ2-7; CDR3 DNA: TGTGCCTGGAGGGGGCCTAGCGGGACCGACGAGCAGTACTTC; CDR3 protein: CAWRGPSGTDEQYF
V gene: TRBV7-2; D gene: TRBD1; CDR3 length: 15; clone size: -; J gene: TRBJ1-1; CDR3 DNA: TGTGCCAGCAGCTCCGGGACAGGGAGGAACACTGAAGCTTTCTTT; CDR3 protein: CASSSGTGRNTEAFF
V gene: TRBV7-9; D gene: -; CDR3 length: 16; clone size: -; J gene: TRBJ1-4; CDR3 DNA: TGTGCCAGCAGCGCGAGAATACAGGCAACTAATGAAAAACTGTTTTTT; CDR3 protein: CASSARIQATNEKLFF
V gene: TRBV29-1; D gene: -; CDR3 length: 14; clone size: -; J gene: TRBJ1-5; CDR3 DNA: TGCAGCGTTGAAGATAATCAGGGAAAGGGGCCCCAGCATTTT; CDR3 protein: CSVEDNQGKGPQHF
V gene: TRBV18; D gene: -; CDR3 length: 15; clone size: -; J gene: TRBJ1-2; CDR3 DNA: TGTGCCAGCTCACCAGTGGAGGGATTCCGGTATGGCTACACCTTC; CDR3 protein: CASSPVEGFRYGYTF
V gene: TRBV30; D gene: -; CDR3 length: 10; clone size: -; J gene: TRBJ1-1; CDR3 DNA: TGTGCCTGGGGGCAGAGCGAAGCTTTCTTT; CDR3 protein: CAWGQSEAFF
V gene: TRBV2; D gene: TRBD1; CDR3 length: 15; clone size: -; J gene: TRBJ2-3; CDR3 DNA: TGTGCCAGCAGTGAAGAACAGGGGTACACAGATACGCAGTATTTT; CDR3 protein: CASSEEQGYTDTQYF
V gene: TRBV7-8; D gene: -; CDR3 length: 18; clone size: once; J gene: TRBJ2-2; CDR3 DNA: TGTGCCAGCAGGAAAATCTTGGGGGGGGCTGGTGGCACCGGGGAGCTGTTTTTT; CDR3 protein: CASRKILGGAGGTGELFF
V gene: TRBV7-9; D gene: -; CDR3 length: 13; clone size: -; J gene: TRBJ1-1; CDR3 DNA: TGTGCCAGCACTCAACTTTCGGGAGCAGAAGCTTTCTTT; CDR3 protein: CASTQLSGAEAFF
V gene: TRBV10-3; D gene: TRBD1; CDR3 length: 17; clone size: -; J gene: TRBJ1-4; CDR3 DNA: TGTGCCATCAGTGAGTCGGTCGGAGGGGGCGGTAATGAAAAACTGTTTTTT; CDR3 protein: CAISESVGGGGNEKLFF
V gene: TRBV5-8; D gene: TRBD2; CDR3 length: 15; clone size: -; J gene: TRBJ2-7; CDR3 DNA: TGTGCCAGCAGCTTAAACCTGGGGGGGGGCTACGAGCAGTACTTC; CDR3 protein: CASSLNLGGGYEQYF
V gene: TRBV19; D gene: TRBD2; CDR3 length: 17; clone size: -; J gene: TRBJ2-3; CDR3 DNA: TGTGCCAGTAGTATTAGGAATAGCGGGAAAAGCACAGATACGCAGTATTTT; CDR3 protein: CASSIRNSGKSTDTQYF
V gene: TRBV4-3; D gene: -; CDR3 length: 16; clone size: -; J gene: TRBJ1-5; CDR3 DNA: TGCGCCAGCAGCCAAGATCAGGGGTATAGCAATCAGCCCCAGCATTTT; CDR3 protein: CASSQDQGYSNQPQHF